This is a list of T cell receptor beta chains from one sample in a study of neurological immune-mediated disorders. TCRdb re-analysed the 5' RACE reads in MiXCR, keeping a single row per CDR3 protein. The sample comprises some 60,000 distinct CDR3 sequences, about 11% of which are singletons, and more than 6.5% rests with the top ten. The sequencing input was PBMCs. The origin of the receptors is a male donor with HTLV-1-associated myelopathy (HAM/TSP). CDR3s include the opening cysteine and the closing phenylalanine or tryptophan. A D gene is named only where the DNA matches it firmly. The size field is filled for only some rows; it gives once, few, many or a size class.

TRBV5-1	TRBJ1-6	many	.	CASSLQGSNSPLHF	TGCGCCAGCAGCCTACAAGGGTCTAATTCACCCCTCCACTTT
TRBV3-1	TRBJ2-7	many	.	CASSQQDAVAFF	TGTGCCAGCAGCCAACAGGACGCCGTAGCATTTTTC
TRBV15	TRBJ2-7	.	TRBD1	CATSTGQGSSYEQYF	TGTGCCACCAGCACGGGACAGGGGAGCTCCTACGAGCAGTACTTC
TRBV20-1	TRBJ2-3	many	.	CSAREDTQYF	TGCAGTGCTAGGGAAGATACGCAGTATTTT
TRBV6-2/TRBV6-3	TRBJ2-1	many	TRBD2	CASSYRLQGTSRSNEQFF	TGTGCCAGCAGTTATCGGCTTCAAGGGACTAGCAGGTCAAATGAGCAGTTCTTC
TRBV9	TRBJ1-1	many	.	CASSVLSPAEAFF	TGTGCCAGCAGCGTTCTGAGCCCGGCTGAAGCTTTCTTT
TRBV5-1	TRBJ2-1	once	.	CASRLGGPSNKQFF	TGCGCCAGCAGGTTGGGGGGGCCATCCAATAAGCAGTTCTTC
TRBV20-1	TRBJ2-2	many	TRBD1	CSAREPGTGGGTGELFF	TGCAGTGCTAGAGAACCCGGGACAGGGGGTGGCACCGGGGAGCTGTTTTTT
TRBV3-1	TRBJ2-3	few	.	CASSQDVGGSTDTQYF	TGTGCCAGCAGCCAAGATGTTGGGGGTAGTACAGATACGCAGTATTTT
TRBV5-8	TRBJ1-6	many	.	CASSSSSYNSPLHF	TGTGCCAGCAGCTCGAGCTCCTATAATTCACCCCTCCACTTT
TRBV5-6	TRBJ2-3	few	TRBD2	CASSLYGGGPDTQYF	TGTGCCAGCAGCTTGTACGGGGGGGGGCCAGATACGCAGTATTTT
TRBV20-1	TRBJ1-5	many	TRBD1	CSDPDRASSNQPQHF	TGCAGTGATCCGGACAGGGCGAGTAGCAATCAGCCCCAGCATTTT
TRBV2	TRBJ1-5	once	.	CASSLGIGSNQPQYF	TGTGCCAGCAGCCTGGGGATCGGCAGCAATCAGCCCCAGTATTTC
TRBV7-2	TRBJ2-5	many	TRBD1	CASSPGGQPEETQYF	TGTGCCAGCAGCCCAGGGGGACAGCCGGAAGAGACCCAGTACTTC
TRBV5-1	TRBJ1-2	many	.	CASSPDWGRGYTF	TGCGCCAGCAGTCCTGACTGGGGCCGGGGCTACACCTTC
TRBV5-1	TRBJ2-2	many	.	CASSLGGRRNTGELFF	TGCGCCAGCAGCTTGGGCGGCAGGAGGAACACCGGGGAGCTGTTTTTT
TRBV20-1	TRBJ2-3	many	TRBD2	CSARFLAGGLYTQYF	TGCAGTGCTAGATTCCTAGCGGGGGGGCTATATACGCAGTATTTT
TRBV5-1	TRBJ2-7	many	TRBD1	CASSLASPGTGFHEQYF	TGCGCCAGCAGCTTGGCCTCGCCCGGGACAGGCTTCCACGAGCAGTACTTC
TRBV11-3	TRBJ2-7	.	TRBD2	CASSLVGTSGGALGREQYF	TGTGCCAGCAGCTTAGTTGGGACTAGCGGGGGGGCGCTGGGTAGAGAGCAGTACTTC
TRBV7-2	TRBJ2-7	many	.	CASSLVGGRPYEQYF	TGTGCCAGCAGCTTGGTCGGGGGCCGACCCTACGAGCAGTACTTC
TRBV20-1	TRBJ1-2	many	.	CSAREGSRVGSNYGYTF	TGCAGTGCTAGAGAAGGCAGCAGGGTCGGGTCTAACTATGGCTACACCTTC
TRBV4-3	TRBJ1-1	many	.	CASSQDPFSGTEAFF	TGCGCCAGCAGCCAAGATCCGTTTTCAGGCACTGAAGCTTTCTTT
TRBV15	TRBJ1-2	many	.	CATSRGGTSGGGYTF	TGTGCCACCAGCAGGGGCGGGACGTCGGGTGGTGGCTACACCTTC
TRBV5-5	TRBJ2-3	many	.	CASSLGGTTDTQYF	TGTGCCAGCAGCTTGGGGGGAACCACAGATACGCAGTATTTT
TRBV5-6	TRBJ1-5	.	.	CASSLASSNQPQHF	TGTGCCAGCAGCTTGGCCAGCAGCAATCAGCCCCAGCATTTT
TRBV20-1	TRBJ2-7	few	TRBD2	CSAQGLAGVSSYEQYF	TGCAGTGCTCAGGGACTAGCGGGGGTTAGCTCCTACGAGCAGTACTTC
TRBV5-8	TRBJ2-7	many	TRBD1	CASSSGTGGASYEQYF	TGTGCCAGCAGCTCCGGGACAGGGGGGGCCTCCTACGAGCAGTACTTC
TRBV5-1	TRBJ2-7	many	.	CASSVDSLPNEQYF	TGCGCCAGCAGCGTGGACAGTTTACCCAACGAGCAGTACTTC
TRBV5-1	TRBJ2-5	many	TRBD1	CASSRGQGGETQYF	TGCGCCAGCAGCCGAGGACAGGGTGGAGAGACCCAGTACTTC
TRBV30	TRBJ1-5	.	.	CAWSTGLGQPQHF	TGTGCCTGGAGTACGGGACTCGGGCAGCCCCAGCATTTT
TRBV7-6	TRBJ2-7	many	.	CASSPERERASYEQYF	TGTGCCAGCAGCCCCGAACGTGAGCGGGCCTCCTACGAGCAGTACTTC
TRBV2	TRBJ1-5	many	.	CASKGQSGSNQPQHF	TGTGCCAGCAAAGGACAGTCGGGTAGCAATCAGCCCCAGCATTTT